The 30 T cell receptor beta chains reported below all come from one sample, sequenced in a study of CD8+CD57+ T cells in acquired aplastic anemia. The authors sequenced patients whose flow cytometry had shown CD8+CD57+ cell expansion. Profiling that covered TCR beta VDJ and CDR3 relied on genomic DNA as its template. One entry per CDR3 protein, called by TCRdb with MiXCR from the reads. The data show under 200,000 distinct CDR3 sequences, approximately 52% seen once. The specimen sequenced was sorted CD4+, CD8+, or CD8+CD57+ T cells (not recorded which) from PBMCs. The receptors originated from a human donor with aplastic anemia.

This clonotype was detected many times. The chain carries TRBV5-1 and TRBJ2-3; D assignment may be TRBD1 or TRBD2 (5 bases each). The V gene lost 2 bases and the J gene lost 9 bases, with 16 bases spanning the gap. The CDR3 spans 14 residues. Germline V CDR1 and CDR2: SGHRS, YFSETQ. This chain's CDR3 is CASSLGTYDFTQYF. CDR3 bases: TGCGCCAGCAGCTTAGGGACCTACGACTTCACGCAGTATTTT.

This clonotype was seen repeatedly, ten times or more. The J gene is TRBJ2-3, the V gene TRBV5-1; 9 bases align to TRBD2. V dropped 5 bases and J dropped 2; count of bases not matched to a gene: 12. In germline, CDR1 is SGHRS, CDR2 YFSETQ. The CDR3 extends over 17 amino acids. In DNA form, the CDR3 reads TGCGCCAGCAGACTGACTAGCGGCTCGACACACACAGATACGCAGTATTTT. This gives the protein CASRLTSGSTHTDTQYF.

Concerning this clonotype: Just one base apart from a much larger clone, this may be a read error. J is TRBJ2-1 and V is TRBV20-1, with TRBD2 as a possible D gene (5 bases). The germline V gene has CDR1 DFQATT and CDR2 SNEGSKA (reference sequence). The CDR3 runs to 13 residues. The CDR3 nucleotides are TGCAGTGCTTGGACTCAAGGATACAATGAGCAGCTCTTC. Encoded protein: CSAWTQGYNEQLF.

This chain connects TRBV25-1 to TRBJ2-1; 11 bases are a match to TRBD2. V shed 5 bases, J shed 9 bases, and the junction held 6 bases outside the gene matches. Germline V gene sequence: CDR1 MGHDK, CDR2 SYGVNS. The CDR3 extends over 14 amino acids. In DNA, the CDR3 is TGTGCCAGCAGTTTAGCGGGGGGGTTGGGTGAGCAGTTCTTC. It specifies CASSLAGGLGEQFF.

On this clonotype: A much more abundant neighbour one base away suggests this may be a read error. This rearrangement joins TRBV2 to TRBJ1-2; D possibly corresponds to TRBD1 (6 bases). This CDR3 is 13 amino acids long. V was trimmed by 5 bases and J by 7 bases, leaving 14 bases between them. CDR1 is SNHLY, CDR2 FYNNEI, per germline. The DNA for the CDR3 is TGTGCCAGCAGTCCAGGGGACTGGGCTGGCTACACCTTC. It yields the protein CASSPGDWAGYTF.

The table lists this clonotype with many counts. This rearrangement joins TRBV14 to TRBJ2-3; D may be TRBD2 (5 bases). Trimming pared 0 bases from V and 2 bases from J, leaving 12 bases between. The CDR3 runs 16 residues. Germline-derived CDR1 and CDR2 are SGHDN and FVKESK. Here the CDR3 reads CASSQDFLAATDTQYF. CDR3 nucleotide sequence: TGTGCCAGCAGCCAAGATTTTCTAGCCGCCACAGATACGCAGTATTTT. Together with reference TRBV14 and TRBJ2-3, the CDR3 gives the full variable domain: EAGVTQFPSHSVIEKGQTVTLRCDPISGHDNLYWYRRVMGKEIKFLLHFVKESKQDESGMPNNRFLAERTGGTYSTLKVQPAELEDSGVYFCASSQDFLAATDTQYFGPGTRLTVL.

The chain carries TRBV5-1 and TRBJ2-5; weak D call: TRBD2 (7 bases). Germline assignment: CDR1 SGHRS and CDR2 YFSETQ. V was trimmed by 4 bases and J by 3 bases, leaving 10 bases between them. The length of the CDR3 is 13 residues. CDR3 region: CASSRGAKETQYF. The CDR3 DNA reads as TGCGCCAGCAGCCGGGGGGCAAAAGAGACCCAGTACTTC.

This clonotype was picked up many times. The rearrangement links TRBV11-2 to TRBJ2-3; TRBD2 agrees at 15 bases. The CDR3 covers 17 residues. Unmatched junction bases numbered 1, after V lost 3 bases and J lost 0 bases. The germline V gene encodes CDR1 SGHAT and CDR2 FQNNGV. The CDR3 DNA sequence: TGTGCCAGCAGCTTGGGACTAGCGGGAGGAAGCACAGATACGCAGTATTTT. This translates into CASSLGLAGGSTDTQYF.

V is TRBV20-1 and J is TRBJ2-5, with 10 bases aligning to TRBD1. The CDR3 extends over 12 amino acids. Germline V gives CDR1 DFQATT, CDR2 SNEGSKA (reference sequence). V shed 6 bases and J 10 bases; nucleotides not matched to a gene: 8. Here the CDR3 DNA reads TGCAGTGCCCAGCCGGGACAGGGGAGCCAGTACTTC. Translating gives CSAQPGQGSQYF.

This clonotype was detected many times. The gene calls are TRBV5-1 and TRBJ1-5; D is perhaps TRBD1 (6 bases). V was pared by 3 bases and J by 7 bases, with 17 bases between. There are 15 residues in the CDR3. Germline V gives CDR1 SGHRS, CDR2 YFSETQ. In DNA, the CDR3 is TGCGCCAGCAGCTCCGGACAGCTGCCAGGGCAGCCCCAGCATTTT. This translates into CASSSGQLPGQPQHF.

V and J are TRBV7-4 and TRBJ2-3; D uncertain. The V end was cut by 7 bases, the J end by 0 bases, with 5 bases between. The length of the CDR3 is 12 residues. Germline V gene sequence: CDR1 SGHVT, CDR2 SQSDAQ. The CDR3 DNA reads TGTGCCAGCACAGGTAGCACAGATACGCAGTATTTT. This sequence encodes CASTGSTDTQYF.

This clonotype was recorded at least ten times. This sequence joins TRBV6-6 and TRBJ2-5; weak D call: TRBD1 (6 bases). CDR1 MNHNY and CDR2 SVGAGI come from the germline V gene (reference sequence). CDR3 size: 14 residues. With 0 bases removed from V and 2 bases from J, the gap between germline ends came to 7 bases. CDR3 bases: TGTGCCAGCAGTTACTCGGACAGACAAGAGACCCAGTACTTC. This gives the protein CASSYSDRQETQYF.

This clonotype was counted ten times or more. The genes are TRBV7-2 and TRBJ2-6; tentative D call: TRBD1 (5 bases). The germline V gene has CDR1 SGHTA and CDR2 FQGNSA. V was clipped by 0 bases and J by 2 bases, with 11 bases between them. The CDR3 consists of 17 residues. The CDR3 region is CASSLAGEGTGANVLTF. DNA for the CDR3: TGTGCCAGCAGCTTAGCAGGGGAAGGGACTGGGGCCAACGTCCTGACTTTC.

This clonotype appeared many times. The gene calls are TRBV12-3 or TRBV12-4 and TRBJ2-1, with 9 nucleotides matching TRBD2. The CDR3 covers 16 residues. The junction had 11 bases not matched to a gene; V was cut back by 5 bases and J by 6 bases. The CDR3 protein is CASSPSHGTSLNEQFF. CDR3 coding DNA: TGTGCCAGCAGTCCAAGCCACGGGACTAGCCTCAATGAGCAGTTCTTC.

The chain joins TRBV25-1 to TRBJ2-1, with D maybe TRBD1 (5 bases). Looked up from germline, CDR1 is MGHDK and CDR2 is SYGVNS. Trimming left V 5 bases short and J 7 bases short, with 12 bases between. The CDR3 has 13 amino acids. In DNA, the CDR3 is TGTGCCAGCAGTCAGGGTGGTTGGAATGAGCAGTTCTTC. This codes for CASSQGGWNEQFF.

J is TRBJ1-1 and V is TRBV10-3; 7 nucleotides align to TRBD1. CDR1 and CDR2 (germline): ENHRY, SYGVKD. Germline trimming cut 6 bases from V and 8 bases from J; bases unmatched to any gene: 9. The CDR3 runs 13 residues. The CDR3 sequence: CAIRRDSDLEAFF. CDR3 DNA: TGTGCCATCAGACGGGACAGCGACCTAGAAGCTTTCTTT.

The rearrangement links TRBV20-1 to TRBJ2-4; maybe TRBD2 (5 bases). V shed 1 base and J shed 1 base, with 11 bases lying between them. Germline CDR1 DFQATT, CDR2 SNEGSKA (reference sequence). This CDR3 spans 15 amino acids. For the CDR3, the DNA is TGCAGTGCTAGAGCGGGGTGGTTGGCCAAAAACATTCAGTACTTC. It is translated as CSARAGWLAKNIQYF.

The V call is TRBV6-1, the J call TRBJ2-7; D could derive from TRBD1 or TRBD2 (5 bases each). Germline lookup yields CDR1 MNHNS and CDR2 SASEGT. The CDR3 contains 14 residues. V was clipped by 0 bases and J by 2 bases, with 8 bases between them. CDR3 sequence: CASSEAGTTYEQYF. DNA for the CDR3: TGTGCCAGCAGTGAAGCGGGGACCACCTACGAGCAGTACTTC.

For this clonotype: In this CDR3 the conserved last residue, phenylalanine or tryptophan, is missing, so a read error is likely. V usage is TRBV2 and J usage is TRBJ2-7, with D possibly matching TRBD1 (6 bases). CDR3 length: 16 residues. V was cut by 6 bases and J by 3 bases, with 21 bases left in between. Germline V gene data show CDR1 as SNHLY and CDR2 as FYNNEI. CDR3: CASSLLDDRSYYEQYL. The CDR3 nucleotides read TGTGCCAGCAGCCTACTGGATGACAGGAGTTACTACGAGCAGTACCTC.

This clonotype was observed many times. The chain couples TRBV9 to TRBJ2-5; no clear D gene. Germline V gene sequence: CDR1 SGDLS, CDR2 YYNGEE. This CDR3 spans 13 amino acids. V shed 0 bases and J shed 2 bases, with 5 bases lying between them. The CDR3, as DNA: TGTGCCAGCAGCGTAGGGCAGCAAGAGACCCAGTACTTC. This encodes CASSVGQQETQYF.

Many counts were recorded for this clonotype. V gene TRBV20-1 combines with J gene TRBJ2-1, with 15 bases that match TRBD2. Germline-derived CDR1 and CDR2 are DFQATT and SNEGSKA (reference sequence). The V gene end was trimmed by 5 bases and the J gene end by 7 bases; junction bases not matched to a gene: 9. The CDR3 length is 16 residues. CDR3 loop: CSALSPGTSGGNEQFF. Here the CDR3 DNA reads TGCAGTGCTTTAAGTCCCGGGACTAGCGGGGGGAATGAGCAGTTCTTC.

The rearrangement uses TRBV29-1 and TRBJ2-1; D is perhaps TRBD2 (5 bases). Trimming stripped 4 bases from V and 9 bases from J, with 16 bases between. CDR3 size: 13 residues. Looked up from germline, CDR1 is SQVTM and CDR2 is ANQGSEA. CDR3 sequence reads: CSVAFGLKGEQFF. The DNA of the CDR3 is TGCAGCGTTGCGTTCGGACTCAAGGGTGAGCAGTTCTTC.

This clonotype has ten or more counts. This rearrangement joins TRBV20-1 to TRBJ2-7; D gene ambiguous. The CDR3 contains 10 residues. Trimming removed 3 bases from V and 0 bases from J, with 0 bases in between. CDR1 DFQATT and CDR2 SNEGSKA come from the germline V gene (reference sequence). CDR3: CSASSYEQYF. Written as DNA, the CDR3 is TGCAGTGCTAGCTCCTACGAGCAGTACTTC.

As for this clonotype: Germline is not matched at one junction end, which may reflect a read error. This sequence joins TRBV6-1 and TRBJ2-1; no definite D call. The CDR3 sequence is 13 residues long. From germline, CDR1 is MNHNS and CDR2 SASEGT. CDR3 residues: CASSFESYNGQFF. The CDR3 DNA reads as TGTGCCAGCAGCTTCGAGTCCTACAATGGGCAGTTCTTC.

This clonotype was seen many times. This chain joins TRBV7-8 and TRBJ2-3; 8 bases map to TRBD2. V trimming: 3 bases; J trimming: 0 bases; junction bases outside the gene matches: 2. The germline CDR1 and CDR2 sequences are SGHVS and FQNEAQ. The CDR3 runs to 15 residues. CDR3 amino acids: CASSFSGASTDTQYF. CDR3 DNA: TGTGCCAGCAGCTTTAGCGGGGCGAGCACAGATACGCAGTATTTT.

This clonotype has just a few counts. A single base separates this from a much larger clone, so it may be a read error. The rearrangement joins TRBV10-3 to TRBJ1-2; tentatively, D is TRBD1 (5 bases). Looked up from germline, CDR1 is ENHRY and CDR2 is SYGVKD. The CDR3 is made up of 14 amino acids. Trimming removed 11 bases from V and 2 bases from J, with 18 bases in between. The CDR3 bases are TGTGCCGACACCCCCGGGACGTCGAACTATGGCTACACCTTC. The encoded protein is CADTPGTSNYGYTF.

Points on this clonotype: This CDR3 is missing its conserved last phenylalanine or tryptophan, likely due to a read error. The V call is TRBV29-1, the J call TRBJ2-7, with 7 bases aligning to TRBD2. The CDR3 sequence is 15 residues long. In germline, CDR1 is SQVTM, CDR2 ANQGSEA. With V trimmed by 3 bases and J by 6 bases, 14 bases remained unmatched. CDR3 protein: CSVEDRASGITEQYL. For the CDR3, the DNA is TGCAGCGTTGAGGATCGGGCTAGCGGTATAACCGAGCAGTACCTC.

The CDR3 nucleotides read TGTGCCATCAGTGAGACAGGGTTTGATCAGCCCCAGCATTTT. Translation gives CAISETGFDQPQHF. This chain links TRBV10-3 with TRBJ1-5, with D maybe TRBD1 (6 bases). This CDR3 contains 14 residues. Per the germline V gene, CDR1 is ENHRY and CDR2 is SYGVKD. Trimming took off 2 bases at V and 5 bases at J, with 10 bases between the two ends.

This clonotype was seen more than once but under ten times. A single base separates this from a much larger clone, so it may be a read error. The chain has TRBV7-9 and TRBJ2-5; D is perhaps TRBD1 or TRBD2 (6 bases each). Germline loops: CDR1 SEHNR, CDR2 FQNEAQ (reference sequence). CDR3 length equals 14 residues. V was cut by 2 bases and J by 4 bases, with 11 bases left in between. The CDR3 sequence: CASSLSRGRETQYF. The CDR3 nucleotides read TGTGCCAGCAGCTTAAGTCGGGGGCGAGAGACCCAGTACTTC.

This clonotype occurred many times. The V call is TRBV18, the J call TRBJ1-1, with D possibly TRBD1 on 5 matching bases. Germline V gene sequence: CDR1 KGHSH, CDR2 LQKENI. With 0 bases removed from V and 4 bases from J, the gap between germline ends came to 6 bases. The CDR3 contains 13 residues. CDR3 sequence: CASSPPGGTEAFF. CDR3 nucleotide sequence: TGTGCCAGCTCACCACCGGGGGGCACTGAAGCTTTCTTT.